The next 27 T cell receptor beta chains were all read from a single sample in a study of response to subunit inactivated influenza vaccine. Each CDR3 protein is one row after TCRdb ran MiXCR on the RT-PCR reads. The sample holds about 780,000 distinct CDR3 sequences, roughly 20% seen once. The specimen was PBMCs from blood, collected roughly 5 days after vaccination. These receptors were collected from a man between 45 and 60 years old who received an inactivated influenza vaccine.

This clonotype was detected only a few times. The genes are TRBV7-6 and TRBJ1-4; D unclear. V dropped 1 base and J dropped 7 bases, with 7 bases sitting between them. Germline-derived CDR1 and CDR2 are SGHVS and FNYEAQ. This CDR3 is built from 13 residues. The CDR3 sequence is CASSLGFAEKLFF. The CDR3 DNA follows: TGTGCCAGCAGCTTAGGATTCGCTGAAAAACTGTTTTTT.

Only a few counts were recorded for this clonotype. The V and J genes are TRBV19 and TRBJ2-7, with unresolved D. The V gene's germline CDR1 is LNHDA and CDR2 SQIVND (reference sequence). V was pared by 5 bases and J by 1 base, with 9 bases between. This CDR3 contains 13 residues. CDR3 in amino acids: CASSPIPSYEQYF. CDR3 in DNA: TGTGCCAGTAGTCCCATCCCATCCTACGAGCAGTACTTC.

This rearrangement joins TRBV5-1 to TRBJ2-1; a possible D gene is TRBD1 (6 bases). CDR1 and CDR2 (germline): SGHRS, YFSETQ. Trimming pared 4 bases from V and 3 bases from J, leaving 11 bases between. The CDR3 contains 14 residues. CDR3 nucleotides: TGCGCCAGCAGCGGAAACAGGGTCTACAATGAGCAGTTCTTC. Translated: CASSGNRVYNEQFF.

V usage is TRBV7-9 and J usage is TRBJ2-1; 10 bases map to TRBD2. CDR1 is SEHNR and CDR2 is FQNEAQ in the germline V gene (reference sequence). CDR3 length: 15 amino acids. Trimming at V came to 1 base and at J to 7 bases, leaving 4 bases not matched to a gene. Written as DNA, the CDR3 is TGTGCCAGCAGCTTAGTGCTAGCGGGAGAAAATGAGCAGTTCTTC. It is translated as CASSLVLAGENEQFF.

Only a few counts were recorded for this clonotype. The V and J genes are TRBV20-1 and TRBJ1-5, with 7 bases aligning to TRBD1. This CDR3 has 15 residues. Germline-derived CDR1 and CDR2 are DFQATT and SNEGSKA (reference sequence). The J segment lost 4 bases and the V segment lost 3 bases, leaving 9 bases of the junction unmatched. The CDR3 spells CSASLTGQPNQPQHF. In nucleotides, the CDR3 is TGCAGTGCTAGCCTGACGGGACAGCCAAATCAGCCCCAGCATTTT.

The chain recombines TRBV11-2 with TRBJ1-3, with a tentative D call TRBD1 (6 bases). The length of the CDR3 is 15 residues. Trimming took off 4 bases at V and 4 bases at J, with 14 bases between the two ends. Germline V gives CDR1 SGHAT, CDR2 FQNNGV. CDR3 DNA sequence: TGTGCCAGCAGCTCTTCAGGGGCAAGGGGAAACACCATATATTTT. Residues: CASSSSGARGNTIYF.

DNA for the CDR3: TGCAGTGCTTTGCGGCTAGCGGGGGGGCTATCAGATACGCAGTATTTT. This gives the protein CSALRLAGGLSDTQYF. The chain joins TRBV20-1 to TRBJ2-3; TRBD2 matches 12 bases. Per the germline V gene, CDR1 is DFQATT and CDR2 is SNEGSKA (reference sequence). The ends lost 5 bases at V and 4 bases at J; junction bases unmatched: 10. The CDR3 contains 16 residues.

This clonotype was recorded a few times. V usage is TRBV7-2 and J usage is TRBJ2-3, with D possibly being TRBD1 or TRBD2 (6 bases each). Germline CDR1 SGHTA, CDR2 FQGNSA. V was cut by 5 bases and J by 4 bases, with 13 bases left in between. The CDR3 is made up of 14 amino acids. The CDR3 loop is CASSPQGGPDTQYF. The CDR3, as DNA: TGTGCCAGCAGCCCTCAAGGGGGGCCAGATACGCAGTATTTT.

This clonotype was seen a few times. The rearrangement joins TRBV20-1 to TRBJ2-2; 7 nucleotides line up with TRBD1. Germline V CDR1 and CDR2: DFQATT, SNEGSKA (reference sequence). The V segment lost 4 bases and the J segment 7 bases; nucleotides outside the gene matches: 12. The CDR3 runs to 15 residues. In nucleotides, the CDR3 is TGCAGTGCTACTCGACAGGGAAGGGTTGGCGGGGAGCTGTTTTTT. As protein: CSATRQGRVGGELFF.

The chain links TRBV28 to TRBJ2-2; 11 nucleotides agree with TRBD1. The CDR3 is 13 residues long. Trimming removed 6 bases from V and 9 bases from J; junction bases left unmatched: 3. Germline assignment: CDR1 MDHEN and CDR2 SYDVKM. This CDR3 reads CASRWTGGRELFF. The CDR3, as DNA: TGTGCCAGCAGGTGGACAGGGGGCCGGGAGCTGTTTTTT.

This chain joins TRBV7-8 and TRBJ2-7; 8 bases align to TRBD2. Trimming at V came to 6 bases and at J to 7 bases, leaving 26 bases not matched to a gene. The CDR3 contains 19 residues. The germline gives CDR1 SGHVS, CDR2 FQNEAQ. The CDR3 sequence: CASSFEIPGREGRKCEQYF. The CDR3 DNA sequence: TGTGCCAGCAGTTTTGAAATCCCAGGCCGGGAGGGCCGTAAATGTGAGCAGTACTTC.

The CDR3 sequence is CAIKLAPNNEQFF. The DNA for the CDR3 is TGTGCCATCAAACTAGCGCCGAACAATGAGCAGTTCTTC. The rearrangement joins TRBV10-3 to TRBJ2-1; the match to TRBD2 covers 7 bases. V dropped 7 bases and J dropped 5; count of bases not matched to a gene: 5. The CDR3 length is 13 residues. Germline loops: CDR1 ENHRY, CDR2 SYGVKD.

This clonotype was found a few times. The chain recombines TRBV12-3 or TRBV12-4 with TRBJ1-2; the D gene is possibly TRBD1 (5 bases). There are 14 residues in the CDR3. Trimming took off 7 bases at V and 8 bases at J, with 20 bases between the two ends. This chain's CDR3 is CASNLGWGPEGYTF. The DNA of the CDR3 is TGTGCCAGCAACCTGGGCTGGGGCCCCGAGGGCTACACCTTC.

A few counts support this clonotype. CDR3 nucleotide sequence: TGCAGTGCTAGAGATCTGGGTAGCGGGAGTGAGCAGTTCTTC. This sequence encodes CSARDLGSGSEQFF. This chain links TRBV20-1 with TRBJ2-1; 9 nucleotides line up with TRBD2. This CDR3 has 14 amino acids. J was trimmed by 9 bases and V by 0 bases; bases with no gene match: 6. Germline V CDR1 and CDR2: DFQATT, SNEGSKA (reference sequence).

This clonotype was counted a few times. The V and J genes are TRBV30 and TRBJ2-7; 7 nucleotides agree with TRBD1. Germline values: CDR1 GTSNPN, CDR2 SVGIG (reference sequence). The J segment lost 7 bases and the V segment lost 5 bases, leaving 5 bases of the junction unmatched. This CDR3 region has 11 residues. The CDR3 loop reads CAWVNRGEQYF. In nucleotides, the CDR3 is TGTGCCTGGGTTAACAGGGGAGAGCAGTACTTC.

Ten or more counts support this clonotype. The chain uses TRBV7-9 and TRBJ2-1, with 9 nucleotides matching TRBD2. Germline V gives CDR1 SEHNR, CDR2 FQNEAQ (reference sequence). Losses at the gene ends were 0 bases for V and 5 bases for J; bases not matched to a gene: 5. The CDR3 length is 16 residues. The CDR3 region is CASSLAAAGGDNEQFF. CDR3 coding DNA: TGTGCCAGCAGCTTAGCAGCGGCGGGGGGGGACAATGAGCAGTTCTTC.

This clonotype was seen repeatedly, ten times or more. The chain is built from TRBV4-1 and TRBJ1-1; D remains ambiguous. Germline loops: CDR1 MGHRA, CDR2 YSYEKL. The length of the CDR3 is 13 residues. The V end was cut by 0 bases, the J end by 1 base, with 3 bases between. CDR3 region: CASSQDSNTEAFF. The CDR3 nucleotides read TGCGCCAGCAGCCAAGATTCGAACACTGAAGCTTTCTTT.

This clonotype was recorded a few times. V is TRBV24-1 and J is TRBJ2-1; D is uncertain. Germline V gives CDR1 KGHDR, CDR2 SFDVKD. V gave up 2 bases and J gave up 3 bases, with 10 bases separating them. The CDR3 is made up of 15 amino acids. The CDR3 DNA sequence: TGTGCCACCAGTGATTCTTCAGGAAACTACAATGAGCAGTTCTTC. Translating it yields CATSDSSGNYNEQFF.

The V gene is TRBV7-8, the J gene TRBJ2-2; D may be TRBD1 (6 bases). The CDR3 is 14 residues long. The ends were cut back, 1 base at V and 6 bases at J, with 9 bases in the middle. The V gene's germline CDR1 is SGHVS and CDR2 FQNEAQ. The CDR3 reads CASSLGGPPGELFF. CDR3 DNA: TGTGCCAGCAGCTTAGGGGGGCCACCCGGGGAGCTGTTTTTT.

V and J are TRBV20-1 and TRBJ2-4, with a possible D match to TRBD2 (6 bases). This CDR3 contains 14 residues. Germline values: CDR1 DFQATT, CDR2 SNEGSKA (reference sequence). The CDR3 DNA reads as TGCAGCGGGGGACGGAGGGGAATTGAAAACATTCAGTACTTC. The encoded protein is CSGGRRGIENIQYF.

This clonotype was observed a handful of times. The chain uses TRBV6-5 and TRBJ2-6; D not certain. CDR3 size: 17 residues. Per germline, CDR1 MNHEY and CDR2 SVGAGI. Trimming stripped 2 bases from V and 0 bases from J, with 11 bases between. CDR3 DNA sequence: TGTGCCAGCAGTTACCGCTTTCTTGGCTCTGGGGCCAACGTCCTGACTTTC. Its translation: CASSYRFLGSGANVLTF.

This clonotype was counted ten times or more. V and J are TRBV20-1 and TRBJ2-3; possibly TRBD2 for D (6 bases). The CDR3 extends over 13 amino acids. In germline, CDR1 is DFQATT, CDR2 SNEGSKA (reference sequence). V gave up 3 bases and J gave up 1 base, with 8 bases separating them. The CDR3 DNA is TGCAGTGCTAGCGGCGGGGGCACAGATACGCAGTATTTT. Translating it yields CSASGGGTDTQYF.

In this sample, this clonotype turned up many times. This chain connects TRBV20-1 to TRBJ2-2, with D unclear. Deletions cut 3 bases from V and 4 bases from J, with 12 bases between. The CDR3 loop spans 14 amino acids. Germline loops: CDR1 DFQATT, CDR2 SNEGSKA (reference sequence). The CDR3 protein is CSARSLVFTGELFF. CDR3 in DNA: TGCAGTGCTAGGAGTCTGGTCTTCACCGGGGAGCTGTTTTTT.

V and J are TRBV7-9 and TRBJ2-1; 10 bases agree with TRBD1. With V trimmed by 5 bases and J by 9 bases, 10 bases remained unmatched. This CDR3 has 15 amino acids. Germline CDR1 reads SEHNR; CDR2 reads FQNEAQ (reference sequence). In DNA, the CDR3 is TGTGCCAGCAGCGTGGGGACAGGGGTTGTAGCTGAGCAGTTCTTC. This sequence encodes CASSVGTGVVAEQFF.

This clonotype was seen more than once but under ten times. The chain has TRBV28 and TRBJ2-7, with 10 bases that match TRBD2. The germline V gene has CDR1 MDHEN and CDR2 SYDVKM. After removal of 1 base from V and 12 bases from J, the junction contained 6 bases not matched to a gene. The CDR3 loop spans 13 amino acids. In nucleotides, the CDR3 is TGTGCCAGCAGTTTATCGCTAGCGGGGGTTGTGTACTTC. As protein: CASSLSLAGVVYF.

The chain recombines TRBV6-5 with TRBJ2-7, with D perhaps matching TRBD1 (5 bases). Germline CDR1 MNHEY, CDR2 SVGAGI. The V gene lost 4 bases and the J gene lost 3 bases, with 19 bases spanning the gap. This CDR3 contains 16 residues. In DNA, the CDR3 is TGTGCCAGCAGTTCCGATGTGGCCAGGGTACTCTACGAGCAGTACTTC. Protein: CASSSDVARVLYEQYF.

The table lists this clonotype with a count of one. The chain links TRBV7-8 to TRBJ2-5, with D possibly called TRBD1 or TRBD2 (5 bases each). There are 16 residues in the CDR3. The germline CDR1 and CDR2 sequences are SGHVS and FQNEAQ. Trimming left V 2 bases short and J 3 bases short, with 16 bases between. This chain's CDR3 is CASSLYWAGTKETQYF. The DNA of the CDR3 is TGTGCCAGCAGCTTATATTGGGCAGGGACCAAAGAGACCCAGTACTTC.